This T cell receptor (beta chain) was sequenced for a study of technical replicates of blood from several donors. Trimming cost V 0 bases and J 6 bases, with 12 bases left between them. The CDR3 has 15 amino acids. CDR1 and CDR2 from the germline V gene are SGHVS and FQNEAQ. The method was immunoSEQ multiplex PCR; TCRdb's version includes in-frame clones alone and lacks a portion of them. The sample consists of some 82,000 clones, 94% of them appearing once. The chain combines TRBV7-8 with TRBJ1-5, with unresolved D. Sequenced input: T cells isolated from PBMCs. The sequence was obtained from a human donor in good health. CDR3: CASSLAGTGSQPQHF. CDR3 in DNA: TGTGCCAGCAGCTTAGCGGGTACGGGGAGTCAGCCCCAGCATTTT.